The present T cell receptor beta chain was sequenced within a study of neurological immune-mediated disorders. Points from the study as a whole: Patients with HTLV-1-associated myelopathy showed the most TCR clonal expansion. Those with multiple sclerosis showed the least, falling below healthy controls. No expanded-clone CDR3 amino acid sequence recurred across subjects, suggesting private TCR-beta repertoires.

In this sample, this clonotype turned up many times. Its cognate antigen is unknown. cDNA synthesis was performed by 5'RACE with 10-nucleotide random UMIs. Each CDR3 protein is one row after TCRdb ran MiXCR on the 5' RACE reads. The data contain some 18,000 distinct CDR3 sequences, 6% to 8% of them singletons. V lost 4 bases, J lost 2 bases, and 5 bases stayed unmatched. The CDR3 is 16 residues long. Germline-derived CDR1 and CDR2 are SGHVS and FQNEAQ. V is TRBV7-8 and J is TRBJ2-7; 13 nucleotides line up with TRBD2. This receptor was obtained from a woman aged 25 to 39 with HTLV-1-associated myelopathy (HAM/TSP). The sample was CD8+ T cells from blood. The CDR3 DNA reads TGTGCCAGCAGCTCGGGACTAGCGGGGATGGCCTACGAGCAGTACTTC. Translated: CASSSGLAGMAYEQYF.